This T cell receptor (beta chain) comes out of a study of T cell responses to AZD1222 COVID-19 vaccine. Remarks on this clone: Its antigen is unidentified.

V trimming: 6 bases; J trimming: 5 bases; junction bases outside the gene matches: 9. CDR3 length equals 15 residues. Germline V lookup: CDR1 MNHEY, CDR2 SVGAGI. Measured with immunoSEQ multiplex PCR; TCRdb has only the in-frame clones, and not every one. The sample has around 180,000 clones; around 94% are singletons. General study findings and limits: Within unmutated variant regions lay the reported targets of nearly half of spike-specific TCRs. At baseline, just five or six AZD1222 recipients tested seropositive. White British donors predominated, females outnumbered males, and clonal diversity was possibly underestimated. Two AZD1222 administrations were followed by greater Spike-specific TCR breadth and depth.

Sequenced material: peripheral blood, taken on day 0 of AZD1222 vaccination. This TCR was sampled from an adult in good health. The rearrangement links TRBV6-5 to TRBJ2-1; 8 positions agree with TRBD1. The CDR3 loop reads CASSSGTGPNNEQFF. In DNA, the CDR3 is TGTGCCAGCAGCTCCGGGACAGGCCCGAACAATGAGCAGTTCTTC.